This TCR beta chain emerged from a study of response to subunit inactivated influenza vaccine. This clonotype was seen ten or more times. TCRdb re-called the RT-PCR reads with MiXCR, one entry per CDR3 protein. Here the sample spans 150,000 to 200,000 distinct CDR3 sequences, about an eighth being singletons. CDR1 SEHNR and CDR2 FQNEAQ come from the germline V gene (reference sequence). The CDR3 is 14 amino acids. Trimming pared 5 bases from V and 0 bases from J, leaving 7 bases between. These data were likewise used in another study, on T cells expressing NK-cell markers. That investigation notes: cDNA encoding TCR beta was synthesized via 5'RACE template switching incorporating UMIs. HCMV seropositivity marked seven of the eight sequenced donors; one was seronegative. The study found these clonotypes also leading the CD3+CD56-NKG2C+ fraction in four donors.

The sequenced sample was CD8+ T cells sorted from PBMCs, obtained approximately 13 days after vaccination. The clonotype was recovered from a man aged 50 or older who received an inactivated influenza vaccine. The rearrangement links TRBV7-9 to TRBJ1-4, with D hard to call. CDR3: CASSPTSTNEKLFF. DNA of the CDR3: TGTGCCAGCAGCCCTACATCAACTAATGAAAAACTGTTTTTT.